This T cell receptor beta chain was identified in a study of cytomegalovirus exposure and HLA in healthy donors. Donors were nominally healthy when sampled, though unrecorded immune exposures were likely. Study-wide findings and caveats: HLA-A and HLA-B allele assignments for most subjects were reportedly predicted accurately using TCR beta sequences. Being indistinguishable, some V segments were excluded, TRBV6-2 and TRBV6-3 among them. V- and J-gene trimming in TCR beta was tied to a missense DCLRE1C variant by an analysis performed later.

A note on this clone: Its matching antigen is unknown.

A multiplex PCR was run with 60 Vbeta primers and 13 Jbeta primers. This table comes from immunoSEQ multiplex PCR, and its TCRdb copy is limited to in-frame clones, with some not included. The repertoire consists of around 130,000 clones, with about 82% occurring once and the leading ten covering about 1.2%. The CDR3 is made up of 16 amino acids. From germline, CDR1 is SGHKS and CDR2 YYEKEE (reference sequence). J was trimmed by 0 bases and V by 4 bases; bases with no gene match: 6. What was sequenced was PBMCs. This sequence was found in a boy younger than 18 in good health and CMV-seronegative. This chain uses TRBV5-5 with TRBJ2-7, with TRBD2 matching over 11 bases. The CDR3 is CASSVILAGDSYEQYF. The DNA for the CDR3 is TGTGCCAGCAGCGTAATACTAGCGGGGGACTCCTACGAGCAGTACTTC.